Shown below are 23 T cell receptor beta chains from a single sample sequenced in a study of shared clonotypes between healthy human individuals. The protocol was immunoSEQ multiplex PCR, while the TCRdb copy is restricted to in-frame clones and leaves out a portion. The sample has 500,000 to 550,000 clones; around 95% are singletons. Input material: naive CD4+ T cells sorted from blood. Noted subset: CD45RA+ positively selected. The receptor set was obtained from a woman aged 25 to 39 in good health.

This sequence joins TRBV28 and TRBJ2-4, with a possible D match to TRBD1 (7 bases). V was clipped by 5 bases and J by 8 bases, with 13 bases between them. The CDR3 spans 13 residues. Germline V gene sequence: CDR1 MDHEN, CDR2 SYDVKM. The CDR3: CASSAGTVDIQYF. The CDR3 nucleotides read TGTGCCAGCAGTGCGGGGACAGTAGACATTCAGTACTTC.

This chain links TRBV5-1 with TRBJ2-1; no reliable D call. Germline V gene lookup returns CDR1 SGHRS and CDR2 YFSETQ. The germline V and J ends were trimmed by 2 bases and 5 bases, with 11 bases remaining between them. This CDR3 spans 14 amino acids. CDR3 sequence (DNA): TGCGCCAGCAGCTTCAATGGGCCCGACAATGAGCAGTTCTTC. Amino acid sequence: CASSFNGPDNEQFF.

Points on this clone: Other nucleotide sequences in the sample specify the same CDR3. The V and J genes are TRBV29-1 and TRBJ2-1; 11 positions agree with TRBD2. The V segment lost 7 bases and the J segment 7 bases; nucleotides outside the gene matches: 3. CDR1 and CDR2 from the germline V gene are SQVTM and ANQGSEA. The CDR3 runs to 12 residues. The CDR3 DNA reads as TGCAGCGCTGGGACTAGCGGTAATGAGCAGTTCTTC. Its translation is CSAGTSGNEQFF.

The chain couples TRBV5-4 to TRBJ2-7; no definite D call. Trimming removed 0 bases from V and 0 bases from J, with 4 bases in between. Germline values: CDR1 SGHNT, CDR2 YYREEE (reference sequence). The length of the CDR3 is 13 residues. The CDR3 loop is CASSLAASYEQYF. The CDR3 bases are TGTGCCAGCAGCTTGGCCGCCTCCTACGAGCAGTACTTC.

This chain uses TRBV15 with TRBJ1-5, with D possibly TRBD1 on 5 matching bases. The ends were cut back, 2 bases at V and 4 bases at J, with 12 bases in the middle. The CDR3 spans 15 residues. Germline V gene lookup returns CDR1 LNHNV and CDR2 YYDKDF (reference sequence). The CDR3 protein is CATSRPGTDNQPQHF. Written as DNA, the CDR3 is TGTGCCACCAGCAGACCTGGGACGGATAATCAGCCCCAGCATTTT.

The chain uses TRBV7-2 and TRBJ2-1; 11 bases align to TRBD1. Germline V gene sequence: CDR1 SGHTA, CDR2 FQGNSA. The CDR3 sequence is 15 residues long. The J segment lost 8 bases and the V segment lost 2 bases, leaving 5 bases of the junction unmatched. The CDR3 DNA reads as TGTGCCAGCAGCTTATTGGGACAGGGGGTCCATGAGCAGTTCTTC. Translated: CASSLLGQGVHEQFF.

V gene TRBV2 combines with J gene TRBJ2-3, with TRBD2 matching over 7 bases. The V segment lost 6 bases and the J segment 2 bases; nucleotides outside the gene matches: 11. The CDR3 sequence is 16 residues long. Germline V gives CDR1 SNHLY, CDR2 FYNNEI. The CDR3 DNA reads TGTGCCAGCAGCCTAGCGGCTAGCGTTACCACAGATACGCAGTATTTT. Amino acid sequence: CASSLAASVTTDTQYF.

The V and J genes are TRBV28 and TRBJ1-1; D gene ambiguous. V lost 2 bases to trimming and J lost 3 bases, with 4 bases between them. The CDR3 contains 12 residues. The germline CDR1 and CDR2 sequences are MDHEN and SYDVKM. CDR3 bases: TGTGCCAGCAGTTTAGGGGACACTGAAGCTTTCTTT. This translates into CASSLGDTEAFF.

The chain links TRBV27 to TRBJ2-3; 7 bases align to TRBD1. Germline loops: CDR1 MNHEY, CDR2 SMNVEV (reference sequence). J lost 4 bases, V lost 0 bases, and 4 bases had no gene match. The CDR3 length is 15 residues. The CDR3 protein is CASSLSRQGPDTQYF. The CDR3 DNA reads TGTGCCAGCAGTTTATCGCGACAGGGTCCAGATACGCAGTATTTT.

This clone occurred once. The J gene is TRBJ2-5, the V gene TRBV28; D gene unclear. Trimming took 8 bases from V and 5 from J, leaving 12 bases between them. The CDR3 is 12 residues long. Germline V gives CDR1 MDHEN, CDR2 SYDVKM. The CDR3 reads CASGSAHETQYF. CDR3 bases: TGTGCCAGCGGGTCAGCCCATGAGACCCAGTACTTC.

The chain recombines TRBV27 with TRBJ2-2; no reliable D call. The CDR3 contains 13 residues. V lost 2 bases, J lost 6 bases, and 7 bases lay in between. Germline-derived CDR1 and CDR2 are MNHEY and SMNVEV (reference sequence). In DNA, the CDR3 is TGTGCCAGCAGTTTACAGGCCGCCGGGGAGCTGTTTTTT. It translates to CASSLQAAGELFF.

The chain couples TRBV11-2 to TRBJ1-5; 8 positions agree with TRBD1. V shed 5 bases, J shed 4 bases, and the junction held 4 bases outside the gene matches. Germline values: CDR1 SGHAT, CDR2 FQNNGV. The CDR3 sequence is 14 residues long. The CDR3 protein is CASSAGTGNQPQHF. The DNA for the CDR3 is TGTGCCAGCAGCGCAGGGACAGGTAATCAGCCCCAGCATTTT.

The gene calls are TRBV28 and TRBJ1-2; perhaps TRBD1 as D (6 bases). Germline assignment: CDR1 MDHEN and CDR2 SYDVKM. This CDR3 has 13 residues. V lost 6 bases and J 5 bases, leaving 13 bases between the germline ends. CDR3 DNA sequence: TGTGCCAGCAGCACAGTCACAGGGTATGGCTACACCTTC. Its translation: CASSTVTGYGYTF.

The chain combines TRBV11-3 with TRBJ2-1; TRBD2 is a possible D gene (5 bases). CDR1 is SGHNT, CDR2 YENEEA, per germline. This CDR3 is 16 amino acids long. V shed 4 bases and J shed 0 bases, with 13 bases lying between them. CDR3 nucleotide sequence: TGTGCCAGCAGCTCCGGCGGGTGGAGCTCCTACAATGAGCAGTTCTTC. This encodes CASSSGGWSSYNEQFF.

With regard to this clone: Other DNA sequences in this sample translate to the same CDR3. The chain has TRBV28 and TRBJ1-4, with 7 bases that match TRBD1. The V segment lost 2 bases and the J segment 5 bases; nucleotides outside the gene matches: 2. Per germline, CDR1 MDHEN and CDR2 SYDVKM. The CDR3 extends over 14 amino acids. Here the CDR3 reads CASSLGTVNEKLFF. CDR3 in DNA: TGTGCCAGCAGTTTAGGGACAGTCAATGAAAAACTGTTTTTT.

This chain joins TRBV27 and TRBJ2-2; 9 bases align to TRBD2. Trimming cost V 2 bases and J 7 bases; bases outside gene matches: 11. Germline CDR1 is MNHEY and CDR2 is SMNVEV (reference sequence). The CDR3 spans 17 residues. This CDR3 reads CASSLRAGGPPNGELFF. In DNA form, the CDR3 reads TGTGCCAGCAGTTTACGCGCGGGAGGGCCTCCGAACGGGGAGCTGTTTTTT.

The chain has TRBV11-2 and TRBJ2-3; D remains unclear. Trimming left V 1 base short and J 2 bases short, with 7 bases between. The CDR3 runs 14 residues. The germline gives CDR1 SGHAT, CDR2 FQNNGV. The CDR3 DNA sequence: TGTGCCAGCAGCTTAGTCTCATCCACAGATACGCAGTATTTT. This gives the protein CASSLVSSTDTQYF.

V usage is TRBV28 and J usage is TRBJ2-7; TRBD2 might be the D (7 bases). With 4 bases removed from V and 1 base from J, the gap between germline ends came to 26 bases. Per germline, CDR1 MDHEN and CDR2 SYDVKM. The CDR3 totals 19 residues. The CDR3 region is CASSSEGVGGQWWSYEQYF. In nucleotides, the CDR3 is TGTGCCAGCAGTTCAGAGGGTGTGGGGGGGCAGTGGTGGTCCTACGAGCAGTACTTC.

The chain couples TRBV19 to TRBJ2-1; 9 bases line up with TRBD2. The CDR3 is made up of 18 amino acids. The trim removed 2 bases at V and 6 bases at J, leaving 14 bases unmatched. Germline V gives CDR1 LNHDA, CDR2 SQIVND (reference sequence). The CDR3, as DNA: TGTGCCAGTAGTATAAGGGAAAGACTAGCGGCTCCAGCCAATGAGCAGTTCTTC. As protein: CASSIRERLAAPANEQFF.

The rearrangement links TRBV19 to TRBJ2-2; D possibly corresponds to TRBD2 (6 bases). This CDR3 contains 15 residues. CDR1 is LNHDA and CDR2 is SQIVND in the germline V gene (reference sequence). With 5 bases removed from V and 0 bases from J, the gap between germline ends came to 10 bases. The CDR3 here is CASSSGTSNTGELFF. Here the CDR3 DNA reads TGTGCCAGTAGTTCCGGGACTTCGAACACCGGGGAGCTGTTTTTT. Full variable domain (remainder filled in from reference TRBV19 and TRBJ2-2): DGGITQSPKYLFRKEGQNVTLSCEQNLNHDAMYWYRQDPGQGLRLIYYSQIVNDFQKGDIAEGYSVSREKKESFPLTVTSAQKNPTAFYLCASSSGTSNTGELFFGEGSRLTVL.

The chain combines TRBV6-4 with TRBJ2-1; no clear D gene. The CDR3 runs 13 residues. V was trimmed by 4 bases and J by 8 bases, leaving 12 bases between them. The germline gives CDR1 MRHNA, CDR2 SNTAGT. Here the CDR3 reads CASSVEIGYEQFF. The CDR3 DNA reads TGTGCCAGCAGTGTAGAGATTGGCTATGAGCAGTTCTTC.

The CDR3 here is CASSQEGVGRGSYNEQFF. In nucleotides, the CDR3 is TGTGCCAGCAGCCAAGAAGGAGTAGGGCGGGGCTCCTACAATGAGCAGTTCTTC. This chain links TRBV14 with TRBJ2-1, with D perhaps matching TRBD2 (6 bases). The CDR3 is made up of 18 amino acids. Germline V gene sequence: CDR1 SGHDN, CDR2 FVKESK. V gave up 0 bases and J gave up 0 bases, with 15 bases separating them.

CDR3 in amino acids: CASSILQGAGQPQHF. In nucleotides, the CDR3 is TGTGCCAGCAGTATTCTACAGGGGGCAGGACAGCCCCAGCATTTT. This chain connects TRBV28 to TRBJ1-5; 9 bases line up with TRBD1. Germline loops: CDR1 MDHEN, CDR2 SYDVKM. V trimming: 5 bases; J trimming: 7 bases; junction bases outside the gene matches: 9. This CDR3 spans 15 amino acids. Full variable domain (missing parts from reference TRBV28 and TRBJ1-5): DVKVTQSSRYLVKRTGEKVFLECVQDMDHENMFWYRQDPGLGLRLIYFSYDVKMKEKGDIPEGYSVSREKKERFSLILESASTNQTSMYLCASSILQGAGQPQHFGDGTRLSIL.